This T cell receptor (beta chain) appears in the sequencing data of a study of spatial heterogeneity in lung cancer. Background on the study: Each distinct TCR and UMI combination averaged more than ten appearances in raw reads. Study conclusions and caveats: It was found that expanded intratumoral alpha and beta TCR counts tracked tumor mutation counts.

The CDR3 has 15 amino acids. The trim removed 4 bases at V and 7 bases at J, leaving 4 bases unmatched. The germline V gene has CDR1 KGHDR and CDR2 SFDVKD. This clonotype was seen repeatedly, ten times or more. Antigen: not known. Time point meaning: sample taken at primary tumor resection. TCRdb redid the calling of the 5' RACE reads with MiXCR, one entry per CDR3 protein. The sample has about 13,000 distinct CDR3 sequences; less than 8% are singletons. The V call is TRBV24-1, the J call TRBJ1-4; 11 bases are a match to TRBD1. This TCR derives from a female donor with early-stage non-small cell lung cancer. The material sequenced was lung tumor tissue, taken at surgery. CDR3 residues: CATSDPGTGGEKLFF. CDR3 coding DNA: TGTGCCACCAGTGACCCCGGGACAGGGGGTGAAAAACTGTTTTTT.